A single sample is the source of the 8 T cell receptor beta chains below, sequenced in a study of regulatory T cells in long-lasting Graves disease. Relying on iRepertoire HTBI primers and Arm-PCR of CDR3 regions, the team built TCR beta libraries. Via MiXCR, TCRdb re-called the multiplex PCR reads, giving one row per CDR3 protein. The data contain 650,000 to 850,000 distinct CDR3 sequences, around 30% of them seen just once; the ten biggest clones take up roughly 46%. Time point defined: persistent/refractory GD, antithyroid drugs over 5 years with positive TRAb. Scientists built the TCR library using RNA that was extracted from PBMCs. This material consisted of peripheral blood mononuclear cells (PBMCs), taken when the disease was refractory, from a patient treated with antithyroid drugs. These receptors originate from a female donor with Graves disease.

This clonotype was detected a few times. This chain's CDR3 is CASSLDIGLGQETQYF. CDR3 coding DNA: TGTGCCAGCAGCTTAGACATCGGATTAGGGCAAGAGACCCAGTACTTC. This sequence joins TRBV7-2 and TRBJ2-5; D ambiguous. Deletions cut 1 base from V and 2 bases from J, with 14 bases between. Germline CDR1 and CDR2: SGHTA and FQGNSA. The CDR3 has 16 residues.

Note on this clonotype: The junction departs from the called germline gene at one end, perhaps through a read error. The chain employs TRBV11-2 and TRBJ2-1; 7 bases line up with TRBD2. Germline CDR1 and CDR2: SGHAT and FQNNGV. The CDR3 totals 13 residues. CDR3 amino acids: CAGSLEGTTQQFF. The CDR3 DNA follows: TGTGCCGGCAGCTTAGAAGGGACTACCCAGCAGTTCTTC.

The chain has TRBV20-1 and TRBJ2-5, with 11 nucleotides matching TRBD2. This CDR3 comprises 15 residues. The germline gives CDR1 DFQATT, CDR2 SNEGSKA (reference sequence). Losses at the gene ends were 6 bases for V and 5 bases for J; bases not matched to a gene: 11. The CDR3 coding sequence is TGCAGTGCAACTCCACTAGCGGGAGCCTGGGAGACCCAGTACTTC. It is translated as CSATPLAGAWETQYF.

CDR3 sequence reads: CSARDQNGQGYTF. The CDR3 DNA is TGCAGTGCTAGAGATCAGAATGGACAGGGTTACACCTTC. V gene TRBV20-1 combines with J gene TRBJ1-2, with 8 bases aligning to TRBD1. V trimming: 0 bases; J trimming: 11 bases; junction bases outside the gene matches: 8. CDR1 is DFQATT and CDR2 is SNEGSKA in the germline V gene (reference sequence). The CDR3 is 13 amino acids.

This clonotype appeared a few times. The DNA for the CDR3 is TGTGCCCCGAGAAACAGGGGGACGGCCAAAAACATTCAGTACTTC. The encoded protein is CAPRNRGTAKNIQYF. The chain couples TRBV24-1 to TRBJ2-4; the match to TRBD1 covers 8 bases. The germline V gene encodes CDR1 KGHDR and CDR2 SFDVKD. The J segment lost 1 base and the V segment lost 12 bases, leaving 10 bases of the junction unmatched. CDR3 size: 15 residues.

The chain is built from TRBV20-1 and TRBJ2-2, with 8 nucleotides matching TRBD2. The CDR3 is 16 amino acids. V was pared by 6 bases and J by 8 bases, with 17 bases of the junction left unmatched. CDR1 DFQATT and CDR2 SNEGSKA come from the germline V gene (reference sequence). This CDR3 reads CSAQRPGRALVGELFF. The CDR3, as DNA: TGCAGTGCCCAGAGACCCGGGAGGGCCTTAGTGGGGGAGCTGTTTTTT.

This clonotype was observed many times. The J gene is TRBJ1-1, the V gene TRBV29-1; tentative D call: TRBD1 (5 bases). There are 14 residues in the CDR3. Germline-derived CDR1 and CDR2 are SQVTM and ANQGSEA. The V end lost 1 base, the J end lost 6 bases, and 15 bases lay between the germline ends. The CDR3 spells CSVEVSQDVPEAFF. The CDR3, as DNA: TGCAGCGTTGAAGTGTCACAGGACGTTCCTGAAGCTTTCTTT.

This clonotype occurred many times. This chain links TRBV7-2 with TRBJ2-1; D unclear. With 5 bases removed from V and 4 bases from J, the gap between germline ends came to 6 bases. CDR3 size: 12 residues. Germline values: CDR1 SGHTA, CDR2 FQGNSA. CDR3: CASSGSYNEQFF. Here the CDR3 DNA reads TGTGCCAGCAGCGGATCTTACAATGAGCAGTTCTTC.